Below, 19 T cell receptor beta chains from the same sample are listed, as sequenced in a study of blood T cells in healthy people across ages. Primers used in a second PCR of about 7 to 12 cycles were a sample-barcoded 5' primer and a J-beta primer mix. Using its own MiXCR run on the 5' RACE reads, TCRdb lists one record per CDR3 protein. The sample holds about a million distinct CDR3 sequences, 45% to 60% seen once. The sample was blood. The source is a woman aged 55-75 years in good health.

The chain recombines TRBV20-1 with TRBJ2-1; a possible D gene is TRBD1 (5 bases). The germline gives CDR1 DFQATT, CDR2 SNEGSKA (reference sequence). The CDR3 contains 13 residues. Trimming removed 4 bases at V and 6 bases at J, with 13 bases between. The CDR3 loop is CSANSIDSNEQFF. The CDR3 bases are TGCAGTGCTAATAGCATCGACAGCAATGAGCAGTTCTTC.

The V call is TRBV10-1, the J call TRBJ2-7; 10 bases fit TRBD2. The junction had 5 bases not matched to a gene; V was cut back by 3 bases and J by 6 bases. The CDR3 is 14 amino acids. Germline CDR1 and CDR2: WNHNN and SYGVQD (reference sequence). For the CDR3, the DNA is TGCGCCAGCAGTGATTCAGCGGGAGGGCGCGAGCAGTACTTC. It specifies CASSDSAGGREQYF.

The chain links TRBV14 to TRBJ2-1; TRBD2 agrees at 14 bases. Germline-derived CDR1 and CDR2 are SGHDN and FVKESK. This CDR3 is built from 18 residues. V trimming: 0 bases; J trimming: 4 bases; junction bases outside the gene matches: 5. This chain's CDR3 is CASSQEGLAGASYNEQFF. In DNA, the CDR3 is TGTGCCAGCAGCCAAGAGGGACTAGCGGGAGCCAGTTACAATGAGCAGTTCTTC.

The chain is built from TRBV5-1 and TRBJ2-3; 8 nucleotides line up with TRBD1. Unmatched junction bases numbered 9, after V lost 0 bases and J lost 6 bases. This CDR3 has 16 residues. Germline CDR1 and CDR2: SGHRS and YFSETQ. The chain's CDR3 is CASSLAPTGAGDTQYF. The CDR3 DNA reads as TGCGCCAGCAGCTTGGCCCCGACAGGGGCCGGGGATACGCAGTATTTT.

The V and J genes are TRBV7-2 and TRBJ2-7; a possible D gene is TRBD2 (6 bases). The germline CDR1 and CDR2 sequences are SGHTA and FQGNSA. Trimming stripped 4 bases from V and 2 bases from J, with 15 bases between. The CDR3 spans 15 residues. The CDR3 nucleotides read TGTGCCAGCAGCTCGCCGGGACTGGCTGCCTACGAGCAGTACTTC. Its translation: CASSSPGLAAYEQYF.

In this sample, this clonotype turned up a few times. CDR3 coding DNA: TGTGCCAGCAGTAGGGGGGGCGACAAAAACATTCAGTACTTC. This sequence encodes CASSRGGDKNIQYF. The chain uses TRBV6-6 and TRBJ2-4, with D tentatively TRBD2 (7 bases). Germline V CDR1 and CDR2: MNHNY, SVGAGI (reference sequence). The CDR3 length is 14 residues. Trimming removed 5 bases from V and 3 bases from J, with 11 bases in between.

V is TRBV20-1 and J is TRBJ2-1, with D unresolved. CDR1 and CDR2 from the germline V gene are DFQATT and SNEGSKA (reference sequence). V lost 1 base, J lost 8 bases, and 18 bases lay in between. This CDR3 has 15 residues. CDR3 nucleotides: TGCAGTGCTAGAGGGGGTCGGGCCCCGGGTGATGAGCAGTTCTTC. This encodes CSARGGRAPGDEQFF.

V usage is TRBV29-1 and J usage is TRBJ2-5; D gene ambiguous. From germline, CDR1 is SQVTM and CDR2 ANQGSEA. The CDR3 is made up of 17 amino acids. V gave up 4 bases and J gave up 2 bases, with 23 bases separating them. The CDR3 is CSVGARRPRPLQETQYF. The CDR3 nucleotides read TGCAGCGTTGGGGCTCGGAGACCTAGACCCTTACAAGAGACCCAGTACTTC.

The chain is built from TRBV2 and TRBJ2-1; 14 nucleotides align to TRBD2. CDR1 is SNHLY, CDR2 FYNNEI, per germline. The CDR3 is 16 residues long. Losses at the gene ends were 8 bases for V and 5 bases for J; bases not matched to a gene: 8. Here the CDR3 reads CASQGLAGVGHNEQFF. As DNA, the CDR3 is TGTGCCAGCCAGGGACTAGCGGGAGTCGGACACAATGAGCAGTTCTTC.

This clonotype was seen a few times. The V gene is TRBV20-1, the J gene TRBJ2-1; TRBD2 matches 12 bases. V gave up 5 bases and J gave up 0 bases; unmatched junction bases: 11. The CDR3 has 18 amino acids. From germline, CDR1 is DFQATT and CDR2 SNEGSKA (reference sequence). Here the CDR3 reads CSAGRRGLAGPSYNEQFF. In DNA, the CDR3 is TGCAGTGCTGGAAGACGTGGACTAGCGGGACCCTCCTACAATGAGCAGTTCTTC.

This clonotype was seen a few times. The chain recombines TRBV11-2 with TRBJ2-7, with D perhaps TRBD2 (5 bases). The CDR3 consists of 12 residues. Germline CDR1 reads SGHAT; CDR2 reads FQNNGV. The V end lost 5 bases, the J end lost 7 bases, and 12 bases lay between the germline ends. This CDR3 reads CASSPGVPEQYF. The CDR3 nucleotides read TGTGCCAGCAGCCCCGGGGTTCCGGAGCAGTACTTC.

V usage is TRBV5-5 and J usage is TRBJ2-1; D perhaps matches TRBD1 (5 bases). The V gene's germline CDR1 is SGHKS and CDR2 YYEKEE (reference sequence). This CDR3 contains 16 residues. V dropped 6 bases and J dropped 1 base, with 17 bases sitting between them. The CDR3 DNA sequence: TGTGCCAGCAACGGTGGTGGGGCTAGTTCCTACAATGAGCAGTTCTTC. Its protein product is CASNGGGASSYNEQFF.

This chain uses TRBV4-3 with TRBJ2-3, with D perhaps matching TRBD2 (5 bases). V shed 5 bases and J shed 2 bases, with 17 bases lying between them. This CDR3 is 16 amino acids long. Germline V gene sequence: CDR1 LGHNA, CDR2 YSLEER. This chain's CDR3 is CASSEQRQRPTDTQYF. As DNA, the CDR3 is TGCGCCAGCAGCGAACAACGCCAGCGGCCCACAGATACGCAGTATTTT.

Only a few counts were recorded for this clonotype. V and J are TRBV12-3 or TRBV12-4 and TRBJ2-1; D uncertain. The CDR3 totals 12 residues. Trimming removed 8 bases from V and 0 bases from J, with 5 bases in between. CDR3 coding DNA: TGTGCCAGCCGTAACTCCTACAATGAGCAGTTCTTC. It encodes CASRNSYNEQFF.

This clonotype was detected a few times. The V and J genes are TRBV5-1 and TRBJ1-1; no reliable D call. Germline V gene data show CDR1 as SGHRS and CDR2 as YFSETQ. CDR3 length: 13 residues. The ends were cut back, 0 bases at V and 11 bases at J, with 14 bases in the middle. This chain's CDR3 is CASSLGSLGEAFF. Written as DNA, the CDR3 is TGCGCCAGCAGCTTGGGAAGCTTGGGTGAGGCTTTCTTT.

This clonotype showed up just once. The chain joins TRBV7-9 to TRBJ1-5; D not certain. The CDR3 loop spans 13 amino acids. Trimming removed 5 bases at V and 4 bases at J, with 9 bases between. Germline-derived CDR1 and CDR2 are SEHNR and FQNEAQ (reference sequence). CDR3 coding DNA: TGTGCCAGCAGCCCAGCACGGAATCAGCCCCAGCATTTT. Protein: CASSPARNQPQHF. Full variable domain (remainder filled in from reference TRBV7-9 and TRBJ1-5): DTGVSQNPRHKITKRGQNVTFRCDPISEHNRLYWYRQTLGQGPEFLTYFQNEAQLEKSRLLSDRFSAERPKGSFSTLEIQRTEQGDSAMYLCASSPARNQPQHFGDGTRLSIL.

The chain joins TRBV3-1 to TRBJ2-5, with no clear D. Germline V gives CDR1 LGHDT, CDR2 YNNKEL (reference sequence). The CDR3 spans 14 residues. Trimming shortened V by 4 bases and J by 3 bases, and 12 bases separated the two germline ends. The CDR3 protein is CASSPANGEETQYF. The CDR3 DNA is TGTGCCAGCAGCCCCGCAAATGGAGAAGAGACCCAGTACTTC.

This clonotype was counted between two and nine times. This chain links TRBV12-3 or TRBV12-4 with TRBJ2-5, with D tentatively TRBD1 (8 bases). The length of the CDR3 is 14 residues. V lost 8 bases and J 4 bases, leaving 17 bases between the germline ends. The CDR3 is CASRISGTGETQYF. The CDR3 DNA is TGTGCCAGCCGTATAAGCGGGACAGGAGAGACCCAGTACTTC.

The count of this clonotype is one. The V and J genes are TRBV24-1 and TRBJ2-2, with D perhaps matching TRBD1 (6 bases). Germline CDR1 is KGHDR and CDR2 is SFDVKD. The CDR3 sequence is 17 residues long. V lost 11 bases and J lost 1, with 22 bases in between. The CDR3 spells CAKTSGQGPKNTGELFF. CDR3 DNA: TGTGCCAAAACCAGTGGGCAGGGGCCGAAGAACACCGGGGAGCTGTTTTTT.